This TCR beta chain was profiled in a study of early T cells in non-severe SARS-CoV-2 infection. Across the study: Bulk RNA taken from unsorted whole blood was sequenced, leaving chains unpaired. Study-level points and caveats: VDJdb matching favored anti-spike CD8 responses, missing private and CD4 specificities.

This clonotype was recorded many times. Its target is not known. cDNA molecules, individually, were tagged with unique molecular identifiers. TCRdb recomputed calls from the 5' RACE reads with MiXCR, one row per CDR3 protein. The top ten hold around 13% of the sample, which has about 33,000 distinct CDR3 sequences, approximately 5.2% seen once. The TCR was taken from an adult who was a healthcare worker with PCR-confirmed SARS-CoV-2 infection or an uninfected control (not recorded which). Sequencing was done on a sample of whole blood.

The CDR3 protein is CASSRQGYNEQFF. The CDR3, as DNA: TGTGCCAGCAGCCGACAGGGGTACAATGAGCAGTTCTTC. The chain is built from TRBV11-1 and TRBJ2-1, with 8 positions matching TRBD1. The junction had 1 base not matched to a gene; V was cut back by 5 bases and J by 4 bases. The CDR3 has 13 amino acids. The V gene's germline CDR1 is SGHAT and CDR2 FQDESV (reference sequence). The variable domain in full, completed from reference TRBV11-1 and TRBJ2-1, reads EAEVAQSPRYKITEKSQAVAFWCDPISGHATLYWYRQILGQGPELLVQFQDESVVDDSQLPKDRFSAERLKGVDSTLKIQPAELGDSAMYLCASSRQGYNEQFFGPGTRLTVL.